The 9 T cell receptor beta chains presented below share a single source sample, sequenced in a study of blood T cell repertoires in COVID-19. Data came from immunoSEQ multiplex PCR; TCRdb stores just in-frame clones and leaves some out. The sample records 130,000 or so clones, around 83% being singletons. Sequences were obtained from peripheral blood. Receptor source: a woman in her sixties with acute or convalescent COVID-19.

This clone was detected once. The genes are TRBV6-2 or TRBV6-3 and TRBJ2-5; possibly TRBD2 for D (6 bases). Trimming pared 0 bases from V and 1 base from J, leaving 12 bases between. The CDR3 has 16 residues. CDR1 MNHEY and CDR2 SVGEGT come from the germline V gene. The CDR3, as DNA: TGTGCCAGCAGTTACTCGCGTAGCGGTAGCCAAGAGACCCAGTACTTC. Its translation is CASSYSRSGSQETQYF.

This clone was seen once. The DNA for the CDR3 is TGTGCCAGCAGTGATGCGTTTAAGGGCTACACCTTC. Protein product: CASSDAFKGYTF. This sequence joins TRBV2 and TRBJ1-2, with D unclear. Germline CDR1 reads SNHLY; CDR2 reads FYNNEI. The CDR3 totals 12 residues. V gave up 3 bases and J gave up 8 bases, with 10 bases separating them.

The J gene is TRBJ2-7, the V gene TRBV27; 15 nucleotides agree with TRBD2. There are 18 residues in the CDR3. With V trimmed by 4 bases and J by 3 bases, 10 bases remained unmatched. From germline, CDR1 is MNHEY and CDR2 SMNVEV (reference sequence). CDR3 loop: CASSSLTGTSGGRYEQYF. The DNA for the CDR3 is TGTGCCAGCAGTTCGCTAACCGGGACTAGCGGGGGGCGCTACGAGCAGTACTTC.

On this clone: Other DNA sequences in this sample translate to the same CDR3. This chain joins TRBV7-3 and TRBJ2-3; 9 bases align to TRBD2. CDR1 and CDR2 (germline): SGHTA, FQGTGA. The junction had 5 bases not matched to a gene; V was cut back by 5 bases and J by 2 bases. The CDR3 extends over 15 amino acids. This CDR3 reads CASSQAGGLTDTQYF. Written as DNA, the CDR3 is TGTGCCAGCAGCCAAGCGGGGGGACTCACAGATACGCAGTATTTT.

The chain recombines TRBV28 with TRBJ2-5, with 9 bases fitting TRBD1. The CDR3 is 16 amino acids. Germline V gene lookup returns CDR1 MDHEN and CDR2 SYDVKM. V was clipped by 5 bases and J by 5 bases; unmatched bases: 12. CDR3 amino acids: CASSPHYRGRGETQYF. CDR3 nucleotide sequence: TGTGCCAGCAGTCCGCATTACAGGGGGCGTGGGGAGACCCAGTACTTC.

This clone occurred a few times. The CDR3 reads CASNGQQETQYF. Here the CDR3 DNA reads TGTGCCAGCAACGGACAGCAAGAGACCCAGTACTTC. The chain has TRBV28 and TRBJ2-5, with D possibly TRBD1 on 6 matching bases. Trimming stripped 7 bases from V and 2 bases from J, with 8 bases between. The CDR3 contains 12 residues. Germline V CDR1 and CDR2: MDHEN, SYDVKM.

CDR3 amino acids: CASSHSGTSGVFYEQYF. DNA for the CDR3: TGTGCCAGCAGCCATTCCGGGACTAGCGGGGTTTTCTACGAGCAGTACTTC. This chain connects TRBV3-1 (or the pseudogene TRBV3-2) to TRBJ2-7; 13 bases line up with TRBD2. From germline, CDR1 is LGHDT and CDR2 YNNKEL (reference sequence). This CDR3 has 17 amino acids. Trimming took 3 bases from V and 3 from J; bases not matched to a gene: 8.

The rearrangement links TRBV2 to TRBJ2-5; a possible D gene is TRBD1 (5 bases). Between the trimmed V and J ends, which lost 8 bases and 7 bases, there was a span of 11 bases. Germline CDR1 is SNHLY and CDR2 is FYNNEI. The CDR3 is 11 residues long. CDR3 sequence (DNA): TGTGCCAGCTGGGGCCCCAGGACCCAGTACTTC. It specifies CASWGPRTQYF. Drawing the rest from reference TRBV2 and TRBJ2-5, the complete variable domain is EPEVTQTPSHQVTQMGQEVILRCVPISNHLYFYWYRQILGQKVEFLVSFYNNEISEKSEIFDDQFSVERPDGSNFTLKIRSTKLEDSAMYFCASWGPRTQYFGPGTRLLVL.

This rearrangement joins TRBV18 to TRBJ1-4; 8 positions match TRBD1. CDR3 length: 15 residues. J was trimmed by 8 bases and V by 6 bases; bases with no gene match: 11. CDR1 is KGHSH and CDR2 is LQKENI in the germline V gene. The CDR3: CASSPGTGGGEKLFF. The CDR3 DNA reads as TGTGCCAGCTCTCCCGGGACAGGTGGTGGCGAAAAACTGTTTTTT.